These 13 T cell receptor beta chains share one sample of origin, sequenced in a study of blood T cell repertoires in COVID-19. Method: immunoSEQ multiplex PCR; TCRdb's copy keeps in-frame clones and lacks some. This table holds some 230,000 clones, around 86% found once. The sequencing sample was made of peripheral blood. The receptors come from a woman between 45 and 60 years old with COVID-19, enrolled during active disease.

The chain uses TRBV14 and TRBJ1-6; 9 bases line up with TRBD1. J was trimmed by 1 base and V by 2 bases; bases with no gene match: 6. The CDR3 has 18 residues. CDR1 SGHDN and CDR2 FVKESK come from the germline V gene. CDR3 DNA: TGTGCCAGCAGCCAAAGGACAGGGGTTGGATCCTATAATTCACCCCTCCACTTT. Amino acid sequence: CASSQRTGVGSYNSPLHF. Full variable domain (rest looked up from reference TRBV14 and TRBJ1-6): EAGVTQFPSHSVIEKGQTVTLRCDPISGHDNLYWYRRVMGKEIKFLLHFVKESKQDESGMPNNRFLAERTGGTYSTLKVQPAELEDSGVYFCASSQRTGVGSYNSPLHFGNGTRLTVT.

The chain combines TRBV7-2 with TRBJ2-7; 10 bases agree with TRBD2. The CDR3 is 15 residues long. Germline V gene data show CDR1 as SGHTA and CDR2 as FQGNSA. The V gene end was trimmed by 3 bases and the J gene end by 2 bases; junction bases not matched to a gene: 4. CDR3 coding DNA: TGTGCCAGCAGCTTCAGCGGGGGGGGAACCTACGAGCAGTACTTC. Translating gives CASSFSGGGTYEQYF.

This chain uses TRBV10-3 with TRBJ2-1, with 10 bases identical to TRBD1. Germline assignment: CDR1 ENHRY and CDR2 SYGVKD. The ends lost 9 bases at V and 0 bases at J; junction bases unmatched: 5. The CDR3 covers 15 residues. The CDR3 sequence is CAIRQGASSYNEQFF. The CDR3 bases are TGTGCCATTAGACAGGGGGCTAGCTCCTACAATGAGCAGTTCTTC.

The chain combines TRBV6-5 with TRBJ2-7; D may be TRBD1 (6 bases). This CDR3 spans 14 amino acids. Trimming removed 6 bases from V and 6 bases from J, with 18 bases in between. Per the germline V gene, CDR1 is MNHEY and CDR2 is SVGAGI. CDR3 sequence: CASSLTGKLSEQYF. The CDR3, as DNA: TGTGCCAGCAGCCTAACAGGGAAGTTAAGCGAGCAGTACTTC.

The CDR3 loop is CASRSSGEERTEAFF. The DNA for the CDR3 is TGTGCAAGTCGCTCTTCAGGGGAAGAGAGAACTGAAGCTTTCTTT. The chain couples TRBV12-2 to TRBJ1-1; TRBD1, the D gene given by the table, was not confirmed from the DNA. TRBV12-2 is a documented pseudogene. The CDR3 loop spans 15 amino acids.

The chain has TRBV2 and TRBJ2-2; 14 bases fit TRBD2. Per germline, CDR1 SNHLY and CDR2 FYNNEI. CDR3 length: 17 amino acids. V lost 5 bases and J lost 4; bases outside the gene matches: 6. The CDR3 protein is CASSTSGLAGVTGELFF. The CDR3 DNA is TGTGCCAGCAGTACCTCGGGACTAGCGGGGGTCACCGGGGAGCTGTTTTTT.

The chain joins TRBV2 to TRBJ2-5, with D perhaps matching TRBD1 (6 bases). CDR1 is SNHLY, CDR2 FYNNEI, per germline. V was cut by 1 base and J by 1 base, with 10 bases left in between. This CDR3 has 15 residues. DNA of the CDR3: TGTGCCAGCAGTGAAGTGGTGGGGGCCCAAGAGACCCAGTACTTC. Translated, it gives CASSEVVGAQETQYF. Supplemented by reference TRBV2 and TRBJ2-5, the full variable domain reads EPEVTQTPSHQVTQMGQEVILRCVPISNHLYFYWYRQILGQKVEFLVSFYNNEISEKSEIFDDQFSVERPDGSNFTLKIRSTKLEDSAMYFCASSEVVGAQETQYFGPGTRLLVL.

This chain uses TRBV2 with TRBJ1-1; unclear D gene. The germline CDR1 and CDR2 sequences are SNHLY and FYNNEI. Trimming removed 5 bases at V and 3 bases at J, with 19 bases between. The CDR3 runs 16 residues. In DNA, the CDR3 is TGTGCCAGCAGTCCCCGCGGTGGTGGGAGTCACACTGAAGCTTTCTTT. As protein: CASSPRGGGSHTEAFF.

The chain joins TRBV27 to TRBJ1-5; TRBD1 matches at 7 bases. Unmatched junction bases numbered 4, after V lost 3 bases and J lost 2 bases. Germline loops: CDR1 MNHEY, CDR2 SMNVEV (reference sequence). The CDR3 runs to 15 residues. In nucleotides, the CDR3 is TGTGCCAGCAGTTTTACAGGGGAGGGCAATCAGCCCCAGCATTTT. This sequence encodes CASSFTGEGNQPQHF.

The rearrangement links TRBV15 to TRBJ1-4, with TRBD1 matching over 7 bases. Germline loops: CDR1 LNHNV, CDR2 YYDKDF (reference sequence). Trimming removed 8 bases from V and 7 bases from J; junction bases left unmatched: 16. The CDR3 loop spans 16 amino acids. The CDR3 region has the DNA TGTGCCACCGCCAGGACAGGAGTTCTGGTAGTTGAAAAACTGTTTTTT. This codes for CATARTGVLVVEKLFF.

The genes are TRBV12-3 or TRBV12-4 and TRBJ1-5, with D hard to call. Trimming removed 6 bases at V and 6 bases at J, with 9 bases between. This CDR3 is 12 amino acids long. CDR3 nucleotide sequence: TGTGCCAGCAGCACGGTTGGTCAGCCCCAGCATTTT. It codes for CASSTVGQPQHF.

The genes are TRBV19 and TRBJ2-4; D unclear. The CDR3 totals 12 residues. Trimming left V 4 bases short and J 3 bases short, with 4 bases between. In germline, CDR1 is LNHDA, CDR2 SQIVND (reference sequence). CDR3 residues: CASSTGKNIQYF. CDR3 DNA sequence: TGTGCCAGTAGTACGGGCAAAAACATTCAGTACTTC.

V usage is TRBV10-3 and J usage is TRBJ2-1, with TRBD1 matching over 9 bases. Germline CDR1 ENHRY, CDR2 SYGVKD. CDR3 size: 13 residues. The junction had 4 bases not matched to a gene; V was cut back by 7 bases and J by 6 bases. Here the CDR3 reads CAITGDRANEQFF. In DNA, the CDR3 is TGTGCCATCACTGGGGACAGGGCCAATGAGCAGTTCTTC.